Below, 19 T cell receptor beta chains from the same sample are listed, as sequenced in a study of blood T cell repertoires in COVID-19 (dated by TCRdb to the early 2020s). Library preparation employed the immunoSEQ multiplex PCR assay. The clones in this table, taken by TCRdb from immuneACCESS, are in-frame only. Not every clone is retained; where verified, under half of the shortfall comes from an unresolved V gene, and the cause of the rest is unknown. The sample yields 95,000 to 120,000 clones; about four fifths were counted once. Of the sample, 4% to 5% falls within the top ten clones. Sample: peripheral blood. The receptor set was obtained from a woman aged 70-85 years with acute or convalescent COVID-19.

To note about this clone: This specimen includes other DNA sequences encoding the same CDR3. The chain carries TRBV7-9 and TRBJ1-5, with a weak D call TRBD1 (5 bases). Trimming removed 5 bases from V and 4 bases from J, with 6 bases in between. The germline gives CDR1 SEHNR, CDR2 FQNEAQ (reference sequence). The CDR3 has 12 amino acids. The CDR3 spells CASSRGNQPQHF. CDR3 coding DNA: TGTGCCAGCAGCCGGGGGAATCAGCCCCAGCATTTT.

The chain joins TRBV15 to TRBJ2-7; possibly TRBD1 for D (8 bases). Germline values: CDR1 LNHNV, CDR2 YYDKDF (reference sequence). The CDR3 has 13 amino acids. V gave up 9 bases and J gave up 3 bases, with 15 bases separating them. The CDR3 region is CATAQGEGYEQYF. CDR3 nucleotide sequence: TGTGCCACGGCACAGGGGGAGGGCTACGAGCAGTACTTC.

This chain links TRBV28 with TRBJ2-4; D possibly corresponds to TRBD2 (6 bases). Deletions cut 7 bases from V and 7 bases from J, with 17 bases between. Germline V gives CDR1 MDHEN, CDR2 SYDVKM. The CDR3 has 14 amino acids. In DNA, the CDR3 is TGTGCCAGCACCGGGACTTCCCATCGTAACATTCAGTACTTC. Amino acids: CASTGTSHRNIQYF.

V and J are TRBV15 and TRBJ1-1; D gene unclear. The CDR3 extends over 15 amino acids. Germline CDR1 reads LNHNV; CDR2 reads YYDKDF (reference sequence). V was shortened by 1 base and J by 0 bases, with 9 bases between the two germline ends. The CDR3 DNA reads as TGTGCCACCAGCAGAGTGGCCATCATGAACACTGAAGCTTTCTTT. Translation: CATSRVAIMNTEAFF.

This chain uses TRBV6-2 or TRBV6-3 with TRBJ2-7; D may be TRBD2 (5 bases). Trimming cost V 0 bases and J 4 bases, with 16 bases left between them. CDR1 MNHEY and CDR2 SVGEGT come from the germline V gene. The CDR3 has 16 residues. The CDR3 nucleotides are TGTGCCAGCAGTTACTCGACCAGCGGTCCTTCGTACGAGCAGTACGTC. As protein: CASSYSTSGPSYEQYV.

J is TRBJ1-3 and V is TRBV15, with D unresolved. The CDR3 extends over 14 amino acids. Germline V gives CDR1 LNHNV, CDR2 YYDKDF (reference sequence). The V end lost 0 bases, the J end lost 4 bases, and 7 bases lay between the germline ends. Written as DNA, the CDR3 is TGTGCCACCAGCAGAGAGGGCGGGGGAAACACCATATATTTT. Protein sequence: CATSREGGGNTIYF.

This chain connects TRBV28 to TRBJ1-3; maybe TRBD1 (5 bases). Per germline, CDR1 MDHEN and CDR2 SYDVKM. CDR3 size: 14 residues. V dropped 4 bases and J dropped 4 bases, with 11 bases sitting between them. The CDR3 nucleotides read TGTGCCAGCAGTTCGGGGGGGACGGGAAACACCATATATTTT. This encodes CASSSGGTGNTIYF. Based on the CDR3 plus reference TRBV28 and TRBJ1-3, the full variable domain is DVKVTQSSRYLVKRTGEKVFLECVQDMDHENMFWYRQDPGLGLRLIYFSYDVKMKEKGDIPEGYSVSREKKERFSLILESASTNQTSMYLCASSSGGTGNTIYFGEGSWLTVV.

The CDR3, as DNA: TGTGCCAGCAGCCACACTACAGGGGATTTGAGGAACAATGAGCAGTTCTTC. Amino acid sequence: CASSHTTGDLRNNEQFF. The chain employs TRBV3-1 (or the pseudogene TRBV3-2) and TRBJ2-1; TRBD1 aligns across 7 bases. Germline CDR1 and CDR2: LGHDT and YNNKEL (reference sequence). After removal of 3 bases from V and 5 bases from J, the junction contained 13 bases not matched to a gene. The CDR3 runs to 17 residues.

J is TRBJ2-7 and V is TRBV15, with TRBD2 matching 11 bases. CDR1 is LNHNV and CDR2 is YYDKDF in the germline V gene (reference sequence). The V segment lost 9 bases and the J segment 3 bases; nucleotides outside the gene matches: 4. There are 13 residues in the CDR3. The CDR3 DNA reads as TGTGCCACGCGACTAGCGGGGAACTACGAGCAGTACTTC. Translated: CATRLAGNYEQYF.

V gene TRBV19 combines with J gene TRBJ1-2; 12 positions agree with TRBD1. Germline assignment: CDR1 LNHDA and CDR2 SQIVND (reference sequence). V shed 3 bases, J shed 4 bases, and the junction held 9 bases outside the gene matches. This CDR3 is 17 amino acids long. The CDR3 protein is CASSIPGQGANSYGYTF. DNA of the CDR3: TGTGCCAGTAGTATTCCGGGACAGGGGGCTAACAGCTATGGCTACACCTTC.

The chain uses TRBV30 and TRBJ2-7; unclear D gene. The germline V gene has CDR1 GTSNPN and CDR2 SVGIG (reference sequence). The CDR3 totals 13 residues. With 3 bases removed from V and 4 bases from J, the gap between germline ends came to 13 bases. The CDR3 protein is CAWSAHYRYEQYF. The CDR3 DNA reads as TGTGCCTGGAGCGCTCACTACCGATACGAGCAGTACTTC.

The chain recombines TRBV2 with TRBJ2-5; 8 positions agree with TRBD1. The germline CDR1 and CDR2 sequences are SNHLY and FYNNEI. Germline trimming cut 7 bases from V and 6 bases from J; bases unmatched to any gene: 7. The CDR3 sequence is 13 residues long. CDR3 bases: TGTGCCAGCACCCTAGGACAGGGTCAGACCCAGTACTTC. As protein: CASTLGQGQTQYF.

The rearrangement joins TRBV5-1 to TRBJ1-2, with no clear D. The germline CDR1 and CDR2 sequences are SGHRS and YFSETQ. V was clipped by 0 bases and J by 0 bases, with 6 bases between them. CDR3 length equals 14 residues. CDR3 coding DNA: TGCGCCAGCAGCTTGGCCGTCGCTAACTATGGCTACACCTTC. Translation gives CASSLAVANYGYTF.

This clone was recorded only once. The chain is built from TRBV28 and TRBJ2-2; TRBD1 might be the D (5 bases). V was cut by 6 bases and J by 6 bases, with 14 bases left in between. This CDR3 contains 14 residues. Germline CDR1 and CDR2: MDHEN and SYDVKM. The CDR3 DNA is TGTGCCAGCAGCCCGGGCAGGGATGCCGGGGAGCTGTTTTTT. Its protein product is CASSPGRDAGELFF. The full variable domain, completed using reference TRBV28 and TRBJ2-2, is DVKVTQSSRYLVKRTGEKVFLECVQDMDHENMFWYRQDPGLGLRLIYFSYDVKMKEKGDIPEGYSVSREKKERFSLILESASTNQTSMYLCASSPGRDAGELFFGEGSRLTVL.

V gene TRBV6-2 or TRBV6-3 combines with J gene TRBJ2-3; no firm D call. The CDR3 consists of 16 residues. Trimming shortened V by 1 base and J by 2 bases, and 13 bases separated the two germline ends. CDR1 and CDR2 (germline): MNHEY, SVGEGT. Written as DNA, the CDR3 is TGTGCCAGCAGTTACTACGTTGACACCAACACAGATACGCAGTATTTT. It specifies CASSYYVDTNTDTQYF.

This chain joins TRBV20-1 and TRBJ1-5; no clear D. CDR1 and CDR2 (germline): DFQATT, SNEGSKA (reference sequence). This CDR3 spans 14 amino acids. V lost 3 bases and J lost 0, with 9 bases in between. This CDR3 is CSASPGNSNQPQHF. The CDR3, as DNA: TGCAGTGCTAGTCCCGGGAATAGCAATCAGCCCCAGCATTTT.

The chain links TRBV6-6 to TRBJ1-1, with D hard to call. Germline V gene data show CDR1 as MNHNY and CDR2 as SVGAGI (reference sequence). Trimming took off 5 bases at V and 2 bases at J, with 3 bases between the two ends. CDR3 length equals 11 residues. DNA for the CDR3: TGTGCCAGCAGTCCTAACACTGAAGCTTTCTTT. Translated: CASSPNTEAFF.

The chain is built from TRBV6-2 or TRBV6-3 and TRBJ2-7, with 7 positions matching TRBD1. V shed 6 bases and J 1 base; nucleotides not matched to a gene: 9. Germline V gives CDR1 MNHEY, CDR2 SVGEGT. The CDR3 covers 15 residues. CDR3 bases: TGTGCCAGCAGCACTACCCGGGACAGATCCTACGAGCAGTACGTC. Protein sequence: CASSTTRDRSYEQYV.

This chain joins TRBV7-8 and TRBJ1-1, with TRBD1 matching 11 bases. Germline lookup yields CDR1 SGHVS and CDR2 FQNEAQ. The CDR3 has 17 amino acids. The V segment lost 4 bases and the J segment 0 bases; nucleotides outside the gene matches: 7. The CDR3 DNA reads TGTGCCAGCAGCTACGGACAGGGGGCTACTATGAACACTGAAGCTTTCTTT. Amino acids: CASSYGQGATMNTEAFF.